Below are 13 T cell receptor beta chains sequenced from a single sample in a study of blood T cell repertoires in COVID-19. Data came from immunoSEQ multiplex PCR; TCRdb stores just in-frame clones and leaves some out. Among over 200,000 clones listed, around nine tenths were seen once. Material for sequencing was peripheral blood. These receptors originate from a woman in her fifties or sixties with acute or convalescent COVID-19.

The chain couples TRBV6-6 to TRBJ1-2; a weak D match, TRBD1 (6 bases). V dropped 10 bases and J dropped 1 base, with 19 bases sitting between them. The CDR3 contains 15 residues. Germline CDR1 MNHNY, CDR2 SVGAGI (reference sequence). The CDR3 sequence: CAIQDRLIINYGYTF. The CDR3 DNA reads TGTGCCATCCAAGACAGGTTAATTATTAACTATGGCTACACCTTC.

The chain links TRBV24-1 to TRBJ2-1, with 8 bases lining up with TRBD1. This CDR3 has 15 residues. Losses at the gene ends were 4 bases for V and 6 bases for J; bases not matched to a gene: 7. Per the germline V gene, CDR1 is KGHDR and CDR2 is SFDVKD. In DNA form, the CDR3 reads TGTGCCACCAGTGACCGCGGACAGGGAGTCAATGAGCAGTTCTTC. Protein sequence: CATSDRGQGVNEQFF.

The rearrangement links TRBV5-4 to TRBJ1-2; weak D call: TRBD1 (6 bases). The CDR3 loop spans 13 amino acids. V was pared by 2 bases and J by 5 bases, with 10 bases between. Germline V gene lookup returns CDR1 SGHNT and CDR2 YYREEE (reference sequence). The CDR3 sequence is CASSLQGKYGYTF. The CDR3 DNA is TGTGCCAGCAGCTTACAGGGAAAATATGGCTACACCTTC.

The V call is TRBV5-1, the J call TRBJ1-4; 8 bases map to TRBD1. The CDR3 runs to 14 residues. V gave up 5 bases and J gave up 4 bases; unmatched junction bases: 4. The germline V gene has CDR1 SGHRS and CDR2 YFSETQ. The chain's CDR3 is CASSKQGVNEKLFF. DNA of the CDR3: TGCGCCAGCAGTAAACAGGGGGTTAATGAAAAACTGTTTTTT.

The V call is TRBV5-4, the J call TRBJ1-1; D is uncertain. Trimming took 5 bases from V and 6 from J, leaving 20 bases between them. The germline CDR1 and CDR2 sequences are SGHNT and YYREEE (reference sequence). There are 15 residues in the CDR3. The CDR3 DNA is TGTGCCAGCAGACCGGGAGGGCCGCATGAACCTGAAGCTTTCTTT. It specifies CASRPGGPHEPEAFF.

The chain couples TRBV27 to TRBJ2-7; possible D gene TRBD1, 6 bases. V gave up 6 bases and J gave up 3 bases, with 15 bases separating them. Germline assignment: CDR1 MNHEY and CDR2 SMNVEV (reference sequence). The CDR3 consists of 14 residues. CDR3 protein: CASSLGDNLYEQYF. CDR3 DNA sequence: TGTGCCAGCAGCCTGGGGGACAACCTCTACGAGCAGTACTTC.

The rearrangement joins TRBV20-1 to TRBJ1-1, with 7 bases that match TRBD1. J was trimmed by 3 bases and V by 3 bases; bases with no gene match: 10. Germline CDR1 reads DFQATT; CDR2 reads SNEGSKA (reference sequence). The CDR3 contains 15 residues. The CDR3 bases are TGCAGTGCTAGTGTGCACAGGGGCCGGGACACTGAAGCTTTCTTT. It specifies CSASVHRGRDTEAFF.

The rearrangement links TRBV28 to TRBJ1-5; 8 positions match TRBD1. The trim removed 6 bases at V and 2 bases at J, leaving 3 bases unmatched. This CDR3 is built from 14 residues. Germline V gives CDR1 MDHEN, CDR2 SYDVKM. The CDR3 reads CASRLQGGNQPQHF. In nucleotides, the CDR3 is TGTGCCAGCAGGCTACAGGGGGGCAATCAGCCCCAGCATTTT.

This chain links TRBV14 with TRBJ2-3; TRBD2 might be the D (6 bases). This CDR3 spans 16 amino acids. CDR1 is SGHDN and CDR2 is FVKESK in the germline V gene. The V end was cut by 3 bases, the J end by 0 bases, with 13 bases between. The CDR3 DNA reads TGTGCCAGCAGCCAGGGACTCAGGCAAAGCACAGATACGCAGTATTTT. Translated: CASSQGLRQSTDTQYF.

This CDR3 is CASSVQVNQPQHF. DNA for the CDR3: TGTGCCAGCAGTGTACAGGTCAATCAGCCCCAGCATTTT. The J gene is TRBJ1-5, the V gene TRBV12-3 or TRBV12-4; possible D gene TRBD1, 5 bases. The CDR3 totals 13 residues. The V and J ends lost 5 bases and 3 bases respectively, with 8 bases between them.

This clone came up once. V gene TRBV7-8 combines with J gene TRBJ2-7; D might be TRBD2 (6 bases). Trimming removed 5 bases from V and 12 bases from J, with 26 bases in between. CDR1 and CDR2 from the germline V gene are SGHVS and FQNEAQ. This CDR3 comprises 15 residues. CDR3 loop: CASSLHTGSQGGWYF. For the CDR3, the DNA is TGTGCCAGCAGCCTTCACACCGGGAGTCAGGGTGGTTGGTACTTC.

The chain links TRBV7-9 to TRBJ2-5; no clear D. Germline V gene sequence: CDR1 SEHNR, CDR2 FQNEAQ (reference sequence). CDR3 length equals 16 residues. V dropped 2 bases and J dropped 2 bases, with 15 bases sitting between them. The chain's CDR3 is CASSLNARPEQETQYF. The CDR3 DNA is TGTGCCAGCAGCTTAAATGCCAGGCCAGAGCAAGAGACCCAGTACTTC. Using reference TRBV7-9 and TRBJ2-5 for the parts outside the CDR3, the full variable domain is DTGVSQNPRHKITKRGQNVTFRCDPISEHNRLYWYRQTLGQGPEFLTYFQNEAQLEKSRLLSDRFSAERPKGSFSTLEIQRTEQGDSAMYLCASSLNARPEQETQYFGPGTRLLVL.

The chain carries TRBV11-2 and TRBJ1-6; D is possibly TRBD1 (5 bases). The V end was cut by 1 base, the J end by 7 bases, with 11 bases between. CDR3 length: 15 amino acids. CDR1 and CDR2 (germline): SGHAT, FQNNGV. DNA of the CDR3: TGTGCCAGCAGCTTAGGGGGGGTACTCAATTCACCCCTCCACTTT. The encoded protein is CASSLGGVLNSPLHF.